This TCR beta chain was captured by sequencing in a study of shared clonotypes between healthy human individuals. Findings and caveats of the study: Since donors were few, the genetic and exposure-history diversity represented was limited.

Germline V CDR1 and CDR2: LGHNA, YSLEER. The CDR3 is made up of 16 amino acids. The V end lost 4 bases, the J end lost 6 bases, and 18 bases lay between the germline ends. Once extracted for a subset, genomic DNA was divided evenly among several immunoSEQ plates. Repertoires were generated with immunoSEQ multiplex PCR, while TCRdb's copy carries only in-frame clones and drops some. This table holds about 480,000 clones, about 80% found once. Donors were healthy HIV-negative adults without recently reported acute infections or vaccinations. Every contributor of samples was a Caucasian grown-up residing in Nashville, Tennessee. About this clone: The target antigen is unknown.

The V call is TRBV4-3, the J call TRBJ1-4; D may be TRBD1 (6 bases). The sample was PBMCs. This sequence originates from a woman aged 35 to 49 in good health. Some clones in this sample may be carry-over from other donors' samples. In DNA, the CDR3 is TGCGCCAGCAGCCCAGGGGCAGGGACGGACGATGAAAAACTGTTTTTT. Amino acids: CASSPGAGTDDEKLFF.